These T cell receptor beta chains were read from a single sample in a study of T-cell memory formation after mild COVID-19. TCRdb re-called the 5' RACE reads with MiXCR, one entry per CDR3 protein. The sample yields over 400,000 distinct CDR3 sequences, 20% to 30% seen once. The sequencing sample was made of PBMCs or a T cell subset sorted from them (not recorded which). The receptors here all came from an adult woman who had mild COVID-19 (a few samples of this study predate the infection). Cell type and time point are not known. The CDR3 runs from the conserved cysteine through the conserved F or W. D genes are given only for firm matches. Clone size appears in some rows only: once, few, many, or a class for an expanded clone.

clone_size | d_call | j_call | v_call | cdr3_aa | cdr3_nt
few | TRBD1 | TRBJ2-3 | TRBV24-1 | CAARDRFTDTQYF | TGTGCCGCCCGGGACAGATTCACAGATACGCAGTATTTT
once | NA | TRBJ1-2 | TRBV28 | CAMSPGRGYGYTF | TGTGCCATGTCGCCGGGTAGGGGCTATGGCTACACCTTC
NA | TRBD2 | TRBJ2-5 | TRBV29-1 | CSVVIGYGGRAGETQYF | TGCAGCGTTGTGATCGGGTATGGCGGGAGGGCCGGAGAGACCCAGTACTTC
many | NA | TRBJ2-1 | TRBV7-8 | CASSDSIGRRSYNEQFF | TGTGCCAGCAGCGATTCAATAGGGCGGCGCTCCTACAATGAGCAGTTCTTC
NA | NA | TRBJ2-6 | TRBV9 | CASSVGGNGANVLTF | TGTGCCAGCAGCGTTGGAGGAAACGGGGCCAACGTCCTGACTTTC
few | NA | TRBJ1-5 | TRBV6-5 | CASSYDGQSYQPQHF | TGTGCCAGCAGTTACGACGGACAGAGCTATCAGCCCCAGCATTTT
few | TRBD1 | TRBJ2-2 | TRBV5-1 | CASSLTQGASGELFF | TGCGCCAGCAGCTTGACTCAGGGGGCGAGCGGGGAGCTGTTTTTT
NA | NA | TRBJ1-5 | TRBV2 | CASSGPGPGSQPQHF | TGTGCCAGCAGCGGACCAGGGCCAGGGAGTCAGCCCCAGCATTTT
many | NA | TRBJ2-7 | TRBV21-1 | CASSKVPDYEQYF | TGTGCCAGCAGCAAAGTCCCAGACTACGAGCAGTACTTC
NA | NA | TRBJ2-7 | TRBV12-3/TRBV12-4 | CASSPRSGDSYEQYF | TGTGCCAGCAGTCCTAGGTCGGGCGACTCCTACGAGCAGTACTTC